This TCR beta chain was identified during a study of blood T cell repertoires in COVID-19. From germline, CDR1 is SGHNT and CDR2 YYREEE (reference sequence). V trimming: 4 bases; J trimming: 2 bases; junction bases outside the gene matches: 10. This CDR3 is built from 17 residues. The table came from immunoSEQ multiplex PCR; TCRdb's copy has only in-frame clones and leaves some out. The sample lists 200,000 to 250,000 clones; around 80% were seen once. The source material was peripheral blood. V is TRBV5-4 and J is TRBJ2-4, with 9 nucleotides matching TRBD2. The TCR originated in a woman in her 70s with acute or convalescent COVID-19. This chain's CDR3 is CASSPGAAGGPKNIQYF. Written as DNA, the CDR3 is TGTGCCAGCAGCCCAGGTGCCGCGGGAGGGCCCAAAAACATTCAGTACTTC. Looking up the rest from reference TRBV5-4 and TRBJ2-4 gives the full variable domain: ETGVTQSPTHLIKTRGQQVTLRCSSQSGHNTVSWYQQALGQGPQFIFQYYREEENGRGNFPPRFSGLQFPNYSSELNVNALELDDSALYLCASSPGAAGGPKNIQYFGAGTRLSVL.